This TCR beta chain was identified during a study of T cell repertoires in cytomegalovirus infection (dated by TCRdb to the late 2010s). For the study in its entirety: Alongside well-studied HLA-B-restricted epitopes, the peptide stimulations were aimed at recently identified HLA-C-restricted CMV epitopes, whose presentation resists viral immunomodulation. The HLA type of each donor mattered for the analysis, because public TCR beta signatures pointed to carriage of CMV infection along with the matching HLA type.

Findings and caveats that apply to the study as a whole: Carriers of CMV infection plus the relevant HLA type were discriminated by the cumulative frequency of public TCR beta family members in the study cohort and in an independent roughly 400-donor cohort. The ex vivo response was dominated by HLA-C-restricted CMV-specific TCR beta clonotypes, which also provided the single most frequent clonotype in two of eight donors.

The sequencer listed for this sample is Illumina HiSeq 1500. Using fastp trimming at Q25 and MiXCR clonotype assembly, TCRdb reanalyzed the public sequencing data and kept in-frame beta chains. Here each entry gathers all rows of one CDR3 protein and keeps the most common genes and DNA. The sample has about 270,000 distinct CDR3 sequences on record, about 20% of them singletons. The top ten clonotypes cover approximately 20% of the sample. Reading the label with the study, this specimen's treatment or condition is: in vitro stimulation with specific CMV peptide epitopes to enrich CMV-specific T cells. V is pruned by 6 bases and J by 0 bases, leaving 11 bases of the junction without a gene match. CDR1 and CDR2, looked up from the germline V gene, are SGHTA and FQGTGA. The CDR3 measures 17 amino acids from cysteine to phenylalanine. The read is trimmed to its CDR3 DNA, 51 bases read in frame from base 1.

A word on this clonotype: The antigen it recognizes is unknown. Base qualities are not at hand, and no much larger clone is one base apart.

The sequencing here drew on cultured PBMCs, taken from culture after CMV antigen stimulation. The V gene is TRBV7-3 and the J gene is TRBJ2-3, and 8 bases in between align with TRBD2. This clonotype was obtained from a human donor in good health (CMV status not recorded). Some clones in this sample may be carry-over from other donors' samples. The CDR3 region has the sequence CASSRSSGISSTDTQYF. The nucleotide sequence reads as follows: TGTGCCAGCAGTCGGAGTAGCGGGATTTCTAGCACAGATACGCAGTATTTT.